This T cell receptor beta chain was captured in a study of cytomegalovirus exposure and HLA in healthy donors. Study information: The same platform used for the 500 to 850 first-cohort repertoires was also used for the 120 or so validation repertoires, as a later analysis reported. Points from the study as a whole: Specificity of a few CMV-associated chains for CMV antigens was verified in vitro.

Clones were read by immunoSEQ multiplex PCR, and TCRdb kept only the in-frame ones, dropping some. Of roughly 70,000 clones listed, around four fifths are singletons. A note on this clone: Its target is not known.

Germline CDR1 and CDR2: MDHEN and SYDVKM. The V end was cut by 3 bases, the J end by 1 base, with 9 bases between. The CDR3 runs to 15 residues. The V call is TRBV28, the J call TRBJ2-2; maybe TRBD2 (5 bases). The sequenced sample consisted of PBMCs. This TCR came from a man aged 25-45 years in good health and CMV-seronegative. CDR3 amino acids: CASSFGLGNTGELFF. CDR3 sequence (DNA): TGTGCCAGCAGTTTTGGACTTGGGAACACCGGGGAGCTGTTTTTT.